The clone carrying this T cell receptor (beta chain) was seen at least ten times. Its target is not known. This sample was taken from a study of T cells in Graves' hyperthyroidism and ophthalmopathy. The wider study: Blood was drawn when the patient was first diagnosed and still untreated.

Germline assignment: CDR1 MNHNS and CDR2 SASEGT. CDR3 length equals 12 residues. Trimming left V 7 bases short and J 1 base short, with 7 bases between. Orbital computed tomography, thyroid ultrasound, serum thyroxine and TRAb, and clinical symptoms together informed the diagnoses. Extraction of PBMCs used roughly 9.3 ml of fresh peripheral blood. The study, taken as a whole, reports: Most expanded thyroid clonotypes above 0.001 also appeared in blood.

Amplification of TCR beta CDR3 regions was performed using RNA transcripts as template. When the TCR CDR3 underwent first-round RT-PCR, the HTBI primer set was used. TCRdb re-analysed the multiplex PCR reads in MiXCR, keeping a single row per CDR3 protein. The sample lists about 410,000 distinct CDR3 sequences; roughly 14% were seen once. This rearrangement joins TRBV6-1 to TRBJ1-1; D gene unclear. Sequenced material: blood. The receptor comes from a man aged 18 to 30 with Graves' ophthalmopathy. CDR3 sequence (DNA): TGTGCCAGCATTTCCAGGAACACTGAAGCTTTCTTT. It specifies CASISRNTEAFF.